This is a list of T cell receptor beta chains from one sample in a study of T cells after yellow fever vaccination. TCRdb processed the 5' RACE reads anew with MiXCR; each CDR3 protein has one entry. This table holds 100,000 to 150,000 distinct CDR3 sequences, roughly 9% found once. Sample: CD8+ T cells sorted from PBMCs, taken on the day of the yellow fever booster vaccination. The receptor source for this set is a man between 18 and 35 years old who received the YFV17D yellow fever vaccine. CDR3s include the opening cysteine and the closing phenylalanine or tryptophan. The D gene is left open where the match is weak. Clone sizes are given selectively: once, few, many, or a class where the clone is expanded.

J gene | V gene | D gene | clone size | CDR3 DNA | CDR3 protein
TRBJ1-4 | TRBV20-1 | TRBD1 | few | TGCAGTGCCCACCAGGGGGGCAGGCTTAATGAAAAACTGTTTTTT | CSAHQGGRLNEKLFF
TRBJ1-1 | TRBV5-6 | - | few | TGTGCCAGCAGCGGGCGGGGTGAAGCTTTCTTT | CASSGRGEAFF
TRBJ2-6 | TRBV7-8 | - | - | TGTGCCAGCAGCGGGCGGACGGCTCTCTCTGGGGCCAACGTCCTGACTTTC | CASSGRTALSGANVLTF
TRBJ1-1 | TRBV5-4 | - | few | TGTGCCAGCACCGAAGAAATGAACACTGAAGCTTTCTTT | CASTEEMNTEAFF
TRBJ2-1 | TRBV9 | TRBD1 | many | TGTGCCAGCAGCGGACAGGGATATGAGCAGTTCTTC | CASSGQGYEQFF
TRBJ2-2 | TRBV6-2/TRBV6-3 | - | many | TGTGCCAGCACCCAGGGGACGGTCGGGGAGCTGTTTTTT | CASTQGTVGELFF
TRBJ2-1 | TRBV27 | TRBD2 | - | TGTGCCAGCAGTCGAACTATAGCGGGTGCCTACAATGAGCAGTTCTTC | CASSRTIAGAYNEQFF
TRBJ2-3 | TRBV20-1 | TRBD1 | - | TGCAGTGCTAGACCTTGGGACAGGGGATACACAGATACGCAGTATTTT | CSARPWDRGYTDTQYF
TRBJ1-5 | TRBV6-2/TRBV6-3 | - | - | TGTGCCAGCAGTTTTGTTAGGACCCAGCCCCAGCATTTT | CASSFVRTQPQHF
TRBJ2-3 | TRBV7-9 | - | - | TGTGCCAGCAGCCCAGAGTATACGCAGTATTTT | CASSPEYTQYF
TRBJ2-1 | TRBV29-1 | - | - | TGCAGCGCTCCAGGGATTTTCTCCTACAATGAGCAGTTCTTC | CSAPGIFSYNEQFF
TRBJ2-4 | TRBV4-2 | TRBD2 | few | TGTGCCAGCAGCCAGTCGACTAGCGGGGTCCTAGCCAAAAACATTCAGTACTTC | CASSQSTSGVLAKNIQYF
TRBJ2-1 | TRBV5-6 | - | - | TGTGCCAGCAAGGCGGACTACAATGAGCAGTTCTTC | CASKADYNEQFF
TRBJ2-1 | TRBV3-1 | - | - | TGTGCCAGCAGCTCTCACCCAAATGAGCAGTTCTTC | CASSSHPNEQFF
TRBJ2-5 | TRBV12-3/TRBV12-4 | - | - | TGTGCCAGCAGCCGACCCGGACGGAAAGAGACCCAGTACTTC | CASSRPGRKETQYF
TRBJ2-1 | TRBV29-1 | - | once | TGCAGCGTTGAAGATCCCCTCCAGCCTGAGCGGTTCTTC | CSVEDPLQPERFF
TRBJ2-5 | TRBV9 | - | - | TGTGCCAGCAGCGCCCCCGCCACGGGGGCCCAAGAGACCCAGTACTTC | CASSAPATGAQETQYF
TRBJ1-5 | TRBV25-1 | - | - | TGTGCCAGCACTCAGGCTGCCGATAGCAATCAGCCCCAGCATTTT | CASTQAADSNQPQHF
TRBJ2-1 | TRBV29-1 | TRBD2 | - | TGCAGCGTTGAAGGCGGGAGAAGGAGCTCCTACAATGAGCAGTTCTTC | CSVEGGRRSSYNEQFF
TRBJ1-1 | TRBV10-2 | - | many | TGCGCCAGCAGTGAGGGCGTTAGGACTGAAGCTTTCTTT | CASSEGVRTEAFF
TRBJ2-7 | TRBV5-4 | TRBD2 | few | TGTGCCACCCAAGGTGGAGCGGGGGGGCCGAATTACGAGCAGTACTTC | CATQGGAGGPNYEQYF
TRBJ2-1 | TRBV7-9 | - | few | TGTGCCAGCAGCGACCTTGGGGTGCATGAGCAGTTCTTC | CASSDLGVHEQFF
TRBJ1-1 | TRBV5-1 | - | - | TGCGCCAGCAGCCCCCTGGACGGGAACACTGAAGCTTTCTTT | CASSPLDGNTEAFF
TRBJ2-4 | TRBV5-1 | - | - | TGCGCCAGCAGCTCCGCCGGGACTTTAGCCAAAAACATTCAGTACTTC | CASSSAGTLAKNIQYF
TRBJ2-2 | TRBV7-8 | - | few | TGTGCCAGCAGCTTTCAGGGAAGGTCACGCACCGGGGAGCTGTTTTTT | CASSFQGRSRTGELFF
TRBJ1-1 | TRBV7-9 | - | - | TGTGCCAGCAGCTTAGAGACGGGATGGGGTGTGAACACTGAAGCTTTCTTT | CASSLETGWGVNTEAFF
TRBJ1-3 | TRBV7-9 | - | few | TGTGCCAGCAGCTTGGTAGTTGGAAACACCATATATTTT | CASSLVVGNTIYF
TRBJ2-1 | TRBV7-3 | - | - | TGTGCCAGCAGCGCCGAGGCAGGGGTAGGAACCTACAATGAGCAGTTCTTC | CASSAEAGVGTYNEQFF
TRBJ2-5 | TRBV9 | - | - | TGTGCCAGCAGCGTTCCGACGAACGGGGGCCAAGAGACCCAGTACTTC | CASSVPTNGGQETQYF
TRBJ2-2 | TRBV3-1 | - | few | TGTGCCAGCAGCCAAGGACACAGCGGTACGAACACCGGGGAGCTGTTTTTT | CASSQGHSGTNTGELFF
TRBJ1-2 | TRBV29-1 | TRBD1 | few | TGCAGCGCCCCGGGACAGGAGGACTATGGCTACACCTTC | CSAPGQEDYGYTF
TRBJ1-2 | TRBV6-1 | - | - | TGTGCCAGCAGTGACGGCAGGGGAAACTATGGCTACACCTTC | CASSDGRGNYGYTF
TRBJ2-3 | TRBV29-1 | TRBD2 | few | TGCAGCGTAGCACTAGCGGGGGGCACAGATACGCAGTATTTT | CSVALAGGTDTQYF